These T cell receptor beta chains were read from a single sample in a study of blood T cell repertoires in COVID-19. The method was immunoSEQ multiplex PCR; TCRdb's version includes in-frame clones alone and lacks a portion of them. The sample includes hundreds of thousands of clones, roughly 89% of them seen just once. Input material: PBMCs or T cells enriched from blood (not recorded which). These receptors all come from a woman in her 40s who had recovered from COVID-19. CDR3s include the opening cysteine and the closing phenylalanine or tryptophan. A D gene is named only where the DNA matches it firmly. Only some rows state a clone size, as once, few, many or a class for expanded clones.

clone_size	j_call	d_call	v_call	cdr3_aa	cdr3_nt
-	TRBJ1-1	-	TRBV28	CASSDHTGTEAFF	TGTGCCAGCTCCGATCACACGGGCACTGAAGCTTTCTTT
-	TRBJ2-5	TRBD2	TRBV7-8	CASSLRPSGETQYF	TGTGCCAGCAGCTTAAGGCCTAGCGGAGAGACCCAGTACTTC
-	TRBJ1-4	-	TRBV5-4	CASSSRGLSSGKLFF	TGTGCCAGCAGCTCAAGGGGGTTATCATCGGGAAAACTGTTTTTT
-	TRBJ1-5	-	TRBV4-1	CASSHTGGNQPQHF	TGCGCCAGCAGCCACACAGGCGGCAATCAGCCCCAGCATTTT
-	TRBJ2-5	TRBD2	TRBV27	CASSPGLADDIGLGTQYF	TGTGCCAGCAGTCCCGGACTAGCGGACGATATAGGTCTCGGGACCCAGTACTTC
-	TRBJ2-2	-	TRBV10-3	CAISESYGNTGELFF	TGTGCCATCAGTGAGTCGTACGGGAACACCGGGGAGCTGTTTTTT
-	TRBJ1-1	TRBD1	TRBV6-1	CASSEVPGGRAFF	TGTGCCAGCAGTGAAGTTCCAGGGGGCAGAGCTTTCTTT
-	TRBJ2-1	TRBD2	TRBV28	CASSLSGSTYNEQFF	TGTGCCAGCAGTTTAAGCGGGAGCACCTACAATGAGCAGTTCTTC
-	TRBJ1-5	TRBD1	TRBV28	CASNSQGAPINQPQHF	TGTGCCAGCAACTCTCAGGGGGCGCCTATCAATCAGCCCCAGCATTTT
-	TRBJ1-5	-	TRBV15	CATSRGEGGGPQHF	TGTGCCACCAGCAGAGGGGAGGGAGGGGGGCCCCAGCATTTT
-	TRBJ1-2	-	TRBV28	CASSLPLPAGTSYGYTF	TGTGCCAGCAGTTTACCCCTCCCCGCGGGAACGTCCTATGGCTACACCTTC
-	TRBJ2-5	TRBD2	TRBV28	CASSRLREEGRETQYF	TGTGCCAGCAGCCGCCTCCGGGAGGAAGGACGAGAGACCCAGTACTTC
once	TRBJ2-5	TRBD2	TRBV2	CASRILAAQETQYF	TGTGCCAGCAGGATCCTAGCGGCCCAAGAGACCCAGTACTTC
-	TRBJ2-7	TRBD2	TRBV2	CASLRDSGRGYEQYF	TGTGCCAGCCTCAGGGATAGCGGGAGGGGCTACGAGCAGTACTTC
-	TRBJ1-5	TRBD1	TRBV20-1	CSASPGQENQPQHF	TGCAGTGCTAGTCCCGGACAGGAGAATCAGCCCCAGCATTTT
-	TRBJ1-5	TRBD1	TRBV12-3/TRBV12-4	CATGGWNQPQHF	TGTGCCACAGGGGGGTGGAATCAGCCCCAGCATTTT
-	TRBJ1-5	-	TRBV12-3/TRBV12-4	CASSPTWNQPQHF	TGTGCCAGCAGTCCCACATGGAATCAGCCCCAGCATTTT
-	TRBJ1-4	-	TRBV30	CAWSVRTGLRSEKLFF	TGTGCCTGGAGTGTACGAACGGGACTTCGCTCAGAAAAACTGTTTTTT
-	TRBJ2-1	-	TRBV10-3	CAITKSSEYNEQFF	TGTGCCATCACTAAGTCTAGCGAGTACAATGAGCAGTTCTTC
-	TRBJ1-6	-	TRBV6-5	CASSYGGVGNSPLHF	TGTGCCAGCAGTTACGGGGGGGTCGGGAATTCACCCCTCCACTTT
-	TRBJ2-1	TRBD2	TRBV7-9	CASSVTSGSWNEQFF	TGTGCCAGCAGCGTGACTAGCGGGAGTTGGAATGAGCAGTTCTTC
-	TRBJ1-3	-	TRBV28	CASTGGEAGNTIYF	TGTGCCAGCACCGGGGGGGAGGCGGGAAACACCATATATTTT
-	TRBJ1-3	-	TRBV28	CASSLRGRSLNTIYF	TGTGCCAGCAGTTTAAGGGGCCGCAGTTTAAACACCATATATTTT
-	TRBJ2-1	-	TRBV19	CASSIEGSEQFF	TGTGCCAGTAGTATTGAGGGTAGTGAGCAGTTCTTC
-	TRBJ2-7	-	TRBV5-5	CASSLGSLVYEQYF	TGTGCCAGCAGCTTGGGCTCACTAGTCTACGAGCAGTACTTC
-	TRBJ1-3	-	TRBV4-3	CASSQEARGGPGNTIYF	TGCGCCAGCAGCCAGGAGGCGAGGGGGGGGCCTGGAAACACCATATATTTT
-	TRBJ2-3	TRBD2	TRBV5-1	CASRGLAGTSTDTQYF	TGCGCCAGCAGGGGCCTAGCGGGGACTAGCACAGATACGCAGTATTTT
-	TRBJ1-1	TRBD1	TRBV10-3	CAISVVGGLDTEAFF	TGTGCCATCAGTGTCGTAGGGGGCTTGGACACTGAAGCTTTCTTT
-	TRBJ2-1	TRBD2	TRBV5-3	CARSLTQTSGSGNEQFF	TGTGCCAGAAGCTTGACACAAACTAGCGGGAGTGGGAATGAGCAGTTCTTC
-	TRBJ2-7	TRBD1	TRBV3-1/TRBV3-2	CASSRGGQGLYEQYF	TGTGCCAGCAGTAGAGGCGGACAGGGGTTATACGAGCAGTACTTC
few	TRBJ2-7	TRBD2	TRBV7-2	CASSLEREGRYEQYF	TGTGCCAGCAGCCTGGAGCGGGAGGGCCGATACGAGCAGTACTTC
-	TRBJ2-1	TRBD1	TRBV28	CASSFRFGTASSHEQFF	TGTGCCAGCAGTTTCCGATTCGGGACAGCCTCTTCCCATGAGCAGTTCTTC
-	TRBJ1-2	-	TRBV28	CASSLTGSNGYTF	TGTGCCAGCAGCTTGACAGGCTCGAATGGCTACACCTTC
-	TRBJ1-5	-	TRBV3-1/TRBV3-2	CASSQSPAGPQHF	TGTGCCAGCAGCCAGTCCCCGGCGGGGCCCCAGCATTTT
-	TRBJ1-1	-	TRBV2	CASRRRTEAFF	TGTGCCAGCAGGAGGCGAACTGAAGCTTTCTTT
-	TRBJ2-7	-	TRBV6-2/TRBV6-3	CASSSSWAYDAYEQYF	TGTGCCAGCAGCTCCTCTTGGGCCTATGACGCCTACGAGCAGTACTTC
-	TRBJ1-5	-	TRBV3-1/TRBV3-2	CATLRQKIVPQHF	TGTGCCACCCTCCGACAGAAAATCGTGCCCCAGCATTTT
-	TRBJ1-5	-	TRBV7-8	CASSLAHMPQHF	TGTGCCAGCAGCTTAGCGCACATGCCCCAGCATTTT
-	TRBJ1-5	-	TRBV7-8	CASSVEGAQPQHF	TGTGCCAGCAGCGTAGAAGGGGCTCAGCCCCAGCATTTT
-	TRBJ2-1	TRBD2	TRBV2	CASSEGLAGLSEQFF	TGTGCCAGCAGTGAGGGGTTAGCGGGATTAAGTGAGCAGTTCTTC
-	TRBJ2-4	-	TRBV5-5	CASSLEGERDIQYF	TGTGCCAGCAGCTTGGAAGGGGAACGGGACATTCAGTACTTC
once	TRBJ2-7	-	TRBV6-2/TRBV6-3	CASSYSPQTSSSYEQYF	TGTGCCAGCAGTTACTCGCCGCAGACTAGTAGCTCCTACGAGCAGTACTTC
-	TRBJ1-4	-	TRBV2	CASRGRQGNEKLFF	TGTGCCAGCAGGGGTAGGCAGGGGAATGAAAAACTGTTTTTT
-	TRBJ2-2	TRBD2	TRBV10-3	CAISDPGLAGANTGELFF	TGTGCCATCAGTGACCCAGGACTAGCGGGAGCCAACACCGGGGAGCTGTTTTTT
once	TRBJ1-2	TRBD1	TRBV19	CASSIDSNPRTGKVGYTF	TGTGCCAGTAGTATAGATTCCAACCCCCGGACAGGGAAGGTTGGCTACACCTTC
-	TRBJ1-5	-	TRBV2	CASTSRGGSNQPQHF	TGTGCCAGCACCTCACGGGGGGGAAGCAATCAGCCCCAGCATTTT
-	TRBJ1-1	-	TRBV18	CASSRTTANTEAFF	TGTGCCAGCTCACGGACGACAGCGAACACTGAAGCTTTCTTT
-	TRBJ2-2	TRBD1	TRBV28	CASRTGVSGELFF	TGTGCCAGCAGAACAGGGGTTAGCGGGGAGCTGTTTTTT
-	TRBJ2-3	-	TRBV7-9	CASSLGQGAGSSTDTQYF	TGTGCCAGCAGCTTAGGGCAGGGCGCTGGCTCAAGCACAGATACGCAGTATTTT
-	TRBJ2-3	-	TRBV7-2	CASSVVQGGTDTQYF	TGTGCCAGCAGCGTGGTACAGGGAGGCACAGATACGCAGTATTTT
once	TRBJ2-6	-	TRBV18	CASSPGGTSGANVLTF	TGTGCCAGCTCACCCGGCGGAACCTCTGGGGCCAACGTCCTGACTTTC
-	TRBJ1-3	-	TRBV19	CASTPGYSGNTIYF	TGTGCCAGTACCCCAGGGTACTCTGGAAACACCATATATTTT
-	TRBJ1-2	-	TRBV7-2	CASSLDFGYTF	TGTGCCAGCAGCCTCGACTTCGGCTACACCTTC
-	TRBJ2-3	TRBD2	TRBV30	CAFSGSVDTQYF	TGTGCCTTTAGCGGGAGTGTGGATACGCAGTATTTT
few	TRBJ2-1	-	TRBV19	CASSSSSQGVYNEQFF	TGTGCCAGTAGTTCATCCTCACAGGGAGTCTACAATGAGCAGTTCTTC
few	TRBJ2-1	TRBD2	TRBV4-3	CASSQWGGAGVPDQFF	TGCGCCAGCAGCCAATGGGGGGGAGCGGGAGTCCCGGATCAGTTCTTC
-	TRBJ2-1	TRBD1	TRBV25-1	CASSALGTGRYNEQFF	TGTGCCAGCAGTGCGCTCGGGACAGGGCGGTACAATGAGCAGTTCTTC
-	TRBJ1-1	-	TRBV5-6	CASSLVDIGEAFF	TGTGCCAGCAGCTTGGTTGATATCGGTGAAGCTTTCTTT
-	TRBJ2-7	TRBD2	TRBV7-2	CATKGLAGGSPYEQYF	TGTGCCACCAAGGGACTAGCGGGAGGAAGTCCCTACGAGCAGTACTTC
few	TRBJ1-4	-	TRBV4-1	CASSQAYEKLFF	TGCGCCAGCAGCCAAGCGTATGAAAAACTGTTTTTT